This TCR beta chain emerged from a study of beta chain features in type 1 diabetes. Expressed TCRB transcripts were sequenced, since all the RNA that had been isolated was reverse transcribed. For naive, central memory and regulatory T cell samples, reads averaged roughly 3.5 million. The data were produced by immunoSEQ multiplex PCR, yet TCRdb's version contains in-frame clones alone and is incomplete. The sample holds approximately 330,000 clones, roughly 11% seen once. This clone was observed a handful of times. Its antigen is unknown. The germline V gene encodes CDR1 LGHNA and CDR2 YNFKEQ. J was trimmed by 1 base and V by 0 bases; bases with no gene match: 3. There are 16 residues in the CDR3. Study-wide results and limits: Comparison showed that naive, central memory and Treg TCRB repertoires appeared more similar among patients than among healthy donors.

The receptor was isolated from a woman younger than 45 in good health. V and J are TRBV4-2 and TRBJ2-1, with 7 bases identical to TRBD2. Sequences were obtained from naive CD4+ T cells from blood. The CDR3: CASSQDRRGSYNEQFF. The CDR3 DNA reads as TGTGCCAGCAGCCAAGATCGGCGGGGGTCCTACAATGAGCAGTTCTTC.